The T cell receptor (beta chain) under discussion was sequenced for a study of T cell responses to AZD1222 COVID-19 vaccine. Clones were read by immunoSEQ multiplex PCR, and TCRdb kept only the in-frame ones, dropping some. This sample has around 150,000 clones, with about 91% found just once. The CDR3 is made up of 15 amino acids. Trimming at V came to 4 bases and at J to 4 bases, leaving 6 bases not matched to a gene. Germline CDR1 GTSNPN, CDR2 SVGIG (reference sequence). The specimen was peripheral blood, collected on day 0 of AZD1222 vaccination. The chain joins TRBV30 to TRBJ2-1; TRBD2 aligns across 11 bases. The clonotype was recovered from an adult in good health. The CDR3, as DNA: TGTGCCTGGACTGTGGGACTAGCGGCTTACAATGAGCAGTTCTTC. Encoded protein: CAWTVGLAAYNEQFF.